This T cell receptor (beta chain) comes out of a study of T cells after yellow fever vaccination (dated by TCRdb to between 2018 and 2021). Concerning the study at large: The SMART-Seq v4 Ultra Low Input RNA kit was used to prepare libraries from fractions with low cell numbers. Blood samples were taken at several timepoints before and after primary and secondary immunization, and bulk PBMC replicates and cell subsets were isolated. Two healthy male donors made up the cohort, one aged 18 to 30 years and the other aged 30 to 40 years. To track T-cell clones before and after primary and booster YFV17D yellow fever vaccination, bulk TCR alpha and beta repertoires were sequenced longitudinally.

Synthesis of TCR cDNA relied on 5'RACE template switching, a step that introduced a universal primer site along with unique molecular identifiers. cDNA synthesis was primed from both the TCR alpha and TCR beta constant segments. Libraries were amplified in two PCR steps, with sample barcodes and sequencing adapters added in the second step. Libraries were sequenced on Illumina HiSeq 2500 (2x100 bp) or NovaSeq (2x150 bp). In the authors' own workflow: MIGEC handled demultiplexing of reads and collapsing into UMI consensus sequences, while MiXCR performed V(D)J alignment. Using edgeR on replicate PBMC samples, clonotypes were called vaccine-responding if FDR was below 0.01 and the log2 fold change was above 5 up to day 15. Each bulk clonotype received a CD4 or CD8 identity based on whether the sequenced CD4 or CD8 repertoire contained that clonotype at higher abundance. The public reads were reprocessed in TCRdb via fastp at Q25 and MiXCR, keeping in-frame beta chains. Every distinct CDR3 protein forms one entry, paired with its most common genes and DNA. These V and J calls derive from TCRdb rather than the authors' analysis. The sample profile shows 70,000 or so distinct CDR3 sequences; about 6% of them were found once. About 2% of the sample comes from the top ten.

General study outcomes and caveats: Compared with the primary T-cell response, the secondary T-cell response was faster but weaker, reaching its peak on day 5 rather than on day 15. After the booster, most clones that had expanded after primary vaccination were detected again (around 95% of CD4 and 88% of CD8), suggesting broad maintenance of memory. The study included only two donors, which limits how far the findings can be generalized. A small fraction of clonotypes appeared in both the CD4 and CD8 compartments, likely as a result of convergent recombination. Because abundant contaminating clonotypes from the bulk population could be contained in FACS-sorted repertoires, computational filtering was required.

In the paper's terms, the treatment or condition label means: live attenuated yellow fever vaccine strain. A standard Ficoll-Paque protocol was used to isolate PBMCs from peripheral blood. Dynabeads CD4 and CD8 positive selection kits were used to isolate the CD4 and CD8 T-cell fractions. RNA was extracted with TriZol from bulk PBMCs, CD4 and CD8 fractions, and dextramer-positive and dextramer-negative fractions. There are 12 amino acids in the CDR3, from cysteine to phenylalanine inclusive. Just the 36-base CDR3 DNA is kept, in frame starting at base 1. Of note for this clonotype: Its antigen is unknown. This clone may be a read error of a much larger clone one base away.

The receptor chain draws on TRBV12-3 or TRBV12-4 and TRBJ1-4, with 7 bases aligning to TRBD1. Sample: CD4+ T cells sorted from PBMCs, taken less than 16 days after the first yellow fever vaccination. The TCR sequence derives from a man aged 18 to 30 who received the YFV17D yellow fever vaccine. The CDR3 amino acid sequence is: CATGRGLERLFF. The sequence in DNA is TGTGCCACCGGGAGGGGGCTTGAAAGACTGTTTTTT.